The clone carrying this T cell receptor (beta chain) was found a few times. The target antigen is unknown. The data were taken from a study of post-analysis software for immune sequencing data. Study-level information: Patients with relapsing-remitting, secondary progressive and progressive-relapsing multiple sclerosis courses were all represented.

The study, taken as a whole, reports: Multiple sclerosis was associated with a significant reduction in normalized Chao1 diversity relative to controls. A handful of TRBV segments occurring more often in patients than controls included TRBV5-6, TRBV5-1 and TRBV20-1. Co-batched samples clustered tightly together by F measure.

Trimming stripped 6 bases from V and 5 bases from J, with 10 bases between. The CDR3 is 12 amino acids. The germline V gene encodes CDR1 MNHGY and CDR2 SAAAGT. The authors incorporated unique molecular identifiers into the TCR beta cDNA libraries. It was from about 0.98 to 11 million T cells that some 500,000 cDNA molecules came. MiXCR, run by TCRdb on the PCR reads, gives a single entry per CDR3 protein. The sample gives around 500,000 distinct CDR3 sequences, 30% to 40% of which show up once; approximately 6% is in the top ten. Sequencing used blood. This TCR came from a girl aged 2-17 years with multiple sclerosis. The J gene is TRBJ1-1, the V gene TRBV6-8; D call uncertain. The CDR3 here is CASSYAGTEAFF. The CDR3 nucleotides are TGTGCCAGCAGCTACGCGGGAACTGAAGCTTTCTTT.